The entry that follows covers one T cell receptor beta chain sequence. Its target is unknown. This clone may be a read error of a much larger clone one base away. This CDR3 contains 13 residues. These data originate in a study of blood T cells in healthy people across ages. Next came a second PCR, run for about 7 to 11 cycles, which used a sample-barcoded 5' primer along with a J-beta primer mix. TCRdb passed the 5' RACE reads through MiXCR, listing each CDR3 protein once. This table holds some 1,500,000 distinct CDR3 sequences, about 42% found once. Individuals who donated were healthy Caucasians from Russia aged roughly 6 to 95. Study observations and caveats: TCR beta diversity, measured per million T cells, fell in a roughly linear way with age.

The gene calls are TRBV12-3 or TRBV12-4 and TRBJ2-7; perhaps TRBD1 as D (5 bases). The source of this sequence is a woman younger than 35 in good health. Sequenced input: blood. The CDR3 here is CASSLNRWNERYF. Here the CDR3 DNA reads TGTGCCAGCAGTTTGAACAGGTGGAATGAGCGGTACTTC.